This TCR beta chain was identified during a study of blood T cell repertoires in COVID-19. The V end lost 4 bases, the J end lost 5 bases, and 20 bases lay between the germline ends. There are 16 residues in the CDR3. Germline V gene data show CDR1 as SGHDN and CDR2 as FVKESK. One Seattle source followed patients from active infection through their disease course. Methods used by the authors: Estimation of nucleated cell counts relied on the amplification of reference gene primers. Method: immunoSEQ multiplex PCR; TCRdb's copy keeps in-frame clones and lacks some. V, J and clone size were drawn from that table, and D and trimming were deduced from the DNA. The sample lists about 320,000 clones, 85% to 90% occurring once.

This TCR derives from a woman aged 25 to 39 with COVID-19, enrolled during active disease. Sample: peripheral blood. The rearrangement uses TRBV14 and TRBJ1-2; the D gene is possibly TRBD1 (6 bases). The CDR3 region is CASSPRSGRGWYGYTF. In DNA, the CDR3 is TGTGCCAGCAGCCCCCGTTCAGGCAGGGGTTGGTATGGCTACACCTTC.